This T cell receptor beta chain was identified in a study of cytomegalovirus exposure and HLA in healthy donors. Looking at the study overall: As released early, the data held about 85 million unique TCRs from HLA-typed donors.

Concerning this clone itself: Antigen unknown.

Use of 60 Vbeta and 13 Jbeta primers characterized the PCR. TCRdb keeps only in-frame clones here, not all; method: immunoSEQ multiplex PCR. The sample has approximately 150,000 clones, roughly 80% seen once. The CDR3 sequence is 13 residues long. Per the germline V gene, CDR1 is MNHEY and CDR2 is SMNVEV (reference sequence). Study observations and caveats: Later on, an analysis tied 15,000 to 20,000 TCR beta sequences to HLA alleles at 0.05 false discovery rate.

This chain uses TRBV27 with TRBJ2-5, with D perhaps TRBD2 (6 bases). The assigned J gene may be wrong: the sequence end matches TRBJ2-7 better. Material for sequencing was PBMCs. The source of this sequence is a human donor in good health. CDR3 sequence (DNA): TGTGCCAGCAGCGGGGGTCAGGCTAACGAGCAGTACTTC. Translated: CASSGGQANEQYF.